Listed below are T cell receptor beta chains from one sample, sequenced in a study of shared clonotypes between healthy human individuals. Measured with immunoSEQ multiplex PCR; TCRdb has only the in-frame clones, and not every one. The table lists about 2.1 million clones, 93% of them singletons. Sequencing was performed on naive CD8+ T cells from PBMCs. These receptors all come from a man between 18 and 35 years old in good health. Some clones in this sample may be carry-over from other donors' samples. CDR3s include the opening cysteine and the closing phenylalanine or tryptophan. The D gene is left open where the match is weak. Rows give clone size only sometimes, using once, few, many, or a class for an expanded clone.

>TRBJ1-1|NA|NA|TRBV6-1
TGTGCCAGCAGTGAAGTTGCAGGTGTAATGAACACTGAAGCTTTCTTT
CASSEVAGVMNTEAFF
>TRBJ2-2|once|TRBD2|TRBV6-1
TGTGCCAGCAGGGATATTAGCGGGTCCACCGGGGAGCTGTTTTTT
CASRDISGSTGELFF
>TRBJ2-5|NA|NA|TRBV6-5
TGTGCCAGCAGTTACGACAGGAGGGAGACCCAGTACTTC
CASSYDRRETQYF
>TRBJ2-7|once|NA|TRBV29-1
TGCAGCGTTGACGGCGGGCCCGAGCAGTACTTC
CSVDGGPEQYF
>TRBJ1-3|NA|TRBD1|TRBV27
TGTGCCGGATGTTGTGCAGGGGGCCCGAACCAGAGCTCTGGAAACACCATATATTTT
CAGCCAGGPNQSSGNTIYF
>TRBJ2-7|NA|NA|TRBV10-3
TGTGCCGCGCGCCCGGGGCTCTCCTACGAGCAGTACTTC
CAARPGLSYEQYF
>TRBJ2-1|NA|NA|TRBV27
TGTGCCAGCAGTTTATCTTTAGGGGGGAGGGCATACAATGAGCAGTTCTTC
CASSLSLGGRAYNEQFF
>TRBJ2-1|NA|TRBD2|TRBV6-1
TGTGCCAGCAGTGAAGCGCTAGCGGAGTACAATGAGCAGTTCTTC
CASSEALAEYNEQFF
>TRBJ2-1|NA|TRBD1|TRBV27
TGTGCCAGCAGCCTCGGACAGGTTGGACCCCCTTCCTACAATGAGCAGTTCTTC
CASSLGQVGPPSYNEQFF
>TRBJ1-5|NA|NA|TRBV27
TGTGCCAGCAGTTCCCGGACCCCGTGGGAGCCCCAGCATTTT
CASSSRTPWEPQHF
>TRBJ2-3|NA|TRBD2|TRBV7-8
TGTGCCAGCAGCTCTCTGGCGGGAGGGTCAGATACGCAGTATTTT
CASSSLAGGSDTQYF
>TRBJ1-2|NA|NA|TRBV28
TGTGCCAGCTCCCTTAACTATGGCTACACCTTC
CASSLNYGYTF